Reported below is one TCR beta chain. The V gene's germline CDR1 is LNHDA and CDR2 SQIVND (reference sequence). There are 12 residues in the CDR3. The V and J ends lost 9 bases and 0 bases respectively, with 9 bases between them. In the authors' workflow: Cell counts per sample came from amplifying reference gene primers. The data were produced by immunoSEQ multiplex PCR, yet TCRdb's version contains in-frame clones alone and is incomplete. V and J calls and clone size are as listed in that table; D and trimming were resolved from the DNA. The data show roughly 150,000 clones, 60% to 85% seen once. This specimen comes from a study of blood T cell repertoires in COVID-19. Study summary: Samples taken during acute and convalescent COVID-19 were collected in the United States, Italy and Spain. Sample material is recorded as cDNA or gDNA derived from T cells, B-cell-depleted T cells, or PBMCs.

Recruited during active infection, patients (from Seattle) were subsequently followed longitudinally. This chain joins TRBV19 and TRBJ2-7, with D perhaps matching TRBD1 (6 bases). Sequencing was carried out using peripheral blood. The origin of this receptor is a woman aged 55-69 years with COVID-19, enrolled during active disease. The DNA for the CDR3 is TGTGCCAGCCGGGACACCTCCTACGAGCAGTACTTC. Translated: CASRDTSYEQYF.